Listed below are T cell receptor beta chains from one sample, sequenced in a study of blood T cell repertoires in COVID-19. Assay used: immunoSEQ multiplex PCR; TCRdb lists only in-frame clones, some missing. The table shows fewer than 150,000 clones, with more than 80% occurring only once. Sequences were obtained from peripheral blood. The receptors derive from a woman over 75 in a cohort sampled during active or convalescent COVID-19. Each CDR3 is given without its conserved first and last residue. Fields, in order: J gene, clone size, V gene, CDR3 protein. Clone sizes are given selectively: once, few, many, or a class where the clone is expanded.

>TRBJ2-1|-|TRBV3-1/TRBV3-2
ASSQRTSDYNEQF
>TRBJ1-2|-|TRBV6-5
ASSYTQGSGYT
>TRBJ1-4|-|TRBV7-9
ASSLEVRTNEKLF
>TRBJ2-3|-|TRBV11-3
ASSRDRSTDTQY
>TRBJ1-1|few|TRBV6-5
ASSRDRGAEAF
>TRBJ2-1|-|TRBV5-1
ASSFGQGAEQF
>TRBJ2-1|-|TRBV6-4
ASSPSGGADNEQF
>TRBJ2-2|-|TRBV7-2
ASSKSGTSYNTGELF
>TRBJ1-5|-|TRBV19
ASSPKPTVPQH
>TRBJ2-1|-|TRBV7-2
ASSATSSLGEQF
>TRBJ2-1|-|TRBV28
ASSLGGGFGFYNEQF
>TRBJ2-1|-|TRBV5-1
ASSPWTSGGPLDNEQF
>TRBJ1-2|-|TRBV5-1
ASTPSSGSYGYT
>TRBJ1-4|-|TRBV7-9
ASSEGQTQNEKLF